This T cell receptor beta chain was found in a study of blood T cell repertoires in COVID-19. Overall study: Samples representing acute and convalescent COVID-19 were sourced from the United States, Italy and Spain. Nucleic acid was either cDNA or gDNA, and it came from T cells, B-cell-depleted T cells, or PBMCs.

As processed by the authors: Amplification from reference gene primers served as the basis for estimated nucleated cell counts. Libraries were prepared by immunoSEQ multiplex PCR; TCRdb keeps only in-frame clonotypes and omits some of them. From that table come the V and J calls and clone size; the DNA was used to work out D and trimming. The table includes fewer than 350,000 clones, around nine tenths detected once. Recruited during active infection, patients (from Seattle) were subsequently followed longitudinally. Germline V gives CDR1 ENHRY, CDR2 SYGVKD. The CDR3 contains 14 residues. Trimming at V came to 0 bases and at J to 4 bases, leaving 3 bases not matched to a gene.

The sequence was obtained from a woman in her 30s with COVID-19, enrolled during active disease. Sequenced input: peripheral blood. The chain combines TRBV10-3 with TRBJ2-7, with 7 bases matching TRBD1. The CDR3, as DNA: TGTGCCATCAGTGAGTCTTTGACAGGGTACGAGCAGTACTTC. It is translated as CAISESLTGYEQYF.